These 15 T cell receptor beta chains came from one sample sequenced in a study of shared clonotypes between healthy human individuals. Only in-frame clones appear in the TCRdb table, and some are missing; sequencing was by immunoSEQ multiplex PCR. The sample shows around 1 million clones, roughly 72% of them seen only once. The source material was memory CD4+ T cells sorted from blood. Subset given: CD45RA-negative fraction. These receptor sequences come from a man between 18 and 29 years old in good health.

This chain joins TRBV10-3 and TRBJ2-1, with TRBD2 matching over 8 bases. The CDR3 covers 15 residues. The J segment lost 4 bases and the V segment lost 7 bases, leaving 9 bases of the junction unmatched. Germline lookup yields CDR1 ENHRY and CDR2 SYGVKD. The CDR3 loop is CAIKGGGGPYNEQFF. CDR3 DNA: TGTGCCATCAAGGGCGGCGGGGGGCCTTACAATGAGCAGTTCTTC.

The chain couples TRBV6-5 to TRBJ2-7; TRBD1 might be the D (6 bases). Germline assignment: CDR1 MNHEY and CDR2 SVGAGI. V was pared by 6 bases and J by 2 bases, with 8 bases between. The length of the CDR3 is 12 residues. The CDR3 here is CASRQGTYEQYF. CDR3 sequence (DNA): TGTGCCAGCAGACAGGGTACCTACGAGCAGTACTTC.

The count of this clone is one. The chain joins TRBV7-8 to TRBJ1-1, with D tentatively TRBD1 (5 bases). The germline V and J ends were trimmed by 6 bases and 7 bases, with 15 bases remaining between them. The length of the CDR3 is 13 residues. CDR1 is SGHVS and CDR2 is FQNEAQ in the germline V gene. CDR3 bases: TGTGCCAGCAGATTAAACCGGGACGGTGAAGCTTTCTTT. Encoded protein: CASRLNRDGEAFF.

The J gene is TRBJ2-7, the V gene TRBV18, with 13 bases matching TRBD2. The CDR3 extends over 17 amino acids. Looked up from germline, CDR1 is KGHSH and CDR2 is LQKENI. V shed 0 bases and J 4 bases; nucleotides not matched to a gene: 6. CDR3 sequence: CASSPPRTSGGLYEQYF. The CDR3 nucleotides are TGTGCCAGCTCACCACCACGGACTAGCGGGGGTCTTTACGAGCAGTACTTC.

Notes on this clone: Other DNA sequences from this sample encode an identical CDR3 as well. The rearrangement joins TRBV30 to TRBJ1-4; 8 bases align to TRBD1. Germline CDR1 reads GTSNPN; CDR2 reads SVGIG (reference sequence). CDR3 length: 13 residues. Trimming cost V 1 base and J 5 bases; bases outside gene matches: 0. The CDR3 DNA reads TGTGCCTGGAGTGGACAGGGGAATGAAAAACTGTTTTTT. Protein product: CAWSGQGNEKLFF.

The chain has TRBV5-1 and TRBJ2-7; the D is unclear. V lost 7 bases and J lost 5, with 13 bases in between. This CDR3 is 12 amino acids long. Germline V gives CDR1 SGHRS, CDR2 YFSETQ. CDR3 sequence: CASRQDEDEQYF. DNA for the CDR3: TGCGCCAGCCGGCAAGATGAAGACGAGCAGTACTTC.

The CDR3 nucleotides are TGTGCCAGCAGCCAGGGGGACAGATCCGACCAAGAGACCCAGTACTTC. Protein product: CASSQGDRSDQETQYF. The V call is TRBV7-9, the J call TRBJ2-5; TRBD1 aligns across 7 bases. Trimming cost V 5 bases and J 0 bases; bases outside gene matches: 9. Germline V gene data show CDR1 as SEHNR and CDR2 as FQNEAQ (reference sequence). The CDR3 consists of 16 residues.

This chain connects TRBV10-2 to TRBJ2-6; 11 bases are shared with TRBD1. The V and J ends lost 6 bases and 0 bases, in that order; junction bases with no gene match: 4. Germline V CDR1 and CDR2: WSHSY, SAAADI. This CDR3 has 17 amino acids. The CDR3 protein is CASRDRGLSSGANVLTF. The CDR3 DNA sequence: TGCGCCAGCAGGGACAGGGGGCTCAGCTCTGGGGCCAACGTCCTGACTTTC.

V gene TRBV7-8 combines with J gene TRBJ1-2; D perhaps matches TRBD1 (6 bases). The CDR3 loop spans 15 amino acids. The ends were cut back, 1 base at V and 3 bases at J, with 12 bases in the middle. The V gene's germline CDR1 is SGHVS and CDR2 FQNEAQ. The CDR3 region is CASSLDGQTHYGYTF. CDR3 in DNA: TGTGCCAGCAGCTTAGATGGACAGACTCACTATGGCTACACCTTC.

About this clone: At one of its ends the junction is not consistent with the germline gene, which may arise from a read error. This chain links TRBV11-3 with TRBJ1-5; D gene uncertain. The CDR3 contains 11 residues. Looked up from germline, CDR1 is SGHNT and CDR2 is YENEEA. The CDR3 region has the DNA TGTGCCAGCAGCTTAGGTGACAAGGGCTATTTT. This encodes CASSLGDKGYF.

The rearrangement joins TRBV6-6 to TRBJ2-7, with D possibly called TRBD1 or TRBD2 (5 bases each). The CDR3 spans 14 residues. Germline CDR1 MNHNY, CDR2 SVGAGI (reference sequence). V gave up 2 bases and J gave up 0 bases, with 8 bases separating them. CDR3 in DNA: TGTGCCAGCAGTTACGGGGGAACCTCCTACGAGCAGTACTTC. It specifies CASSYGGTSYEQYF.

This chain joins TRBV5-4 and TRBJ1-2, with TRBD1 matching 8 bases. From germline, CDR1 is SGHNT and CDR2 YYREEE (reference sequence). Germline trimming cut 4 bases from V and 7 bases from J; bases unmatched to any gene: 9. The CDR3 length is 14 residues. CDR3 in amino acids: CASSDDRGLRGYTF. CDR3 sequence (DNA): TGTGCCAGCAGCGATGACAGGGGACTACGTGGCTACACCTTC.

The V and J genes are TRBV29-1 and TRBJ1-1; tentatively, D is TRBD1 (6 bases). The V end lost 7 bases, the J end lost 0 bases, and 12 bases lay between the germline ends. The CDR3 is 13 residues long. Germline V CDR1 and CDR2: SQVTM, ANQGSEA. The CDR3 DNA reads TGCAGCGCAGCCCAGGGGCTGAACACTGAAGCTTTCTTT. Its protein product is CSAAQGLNTEAFF.

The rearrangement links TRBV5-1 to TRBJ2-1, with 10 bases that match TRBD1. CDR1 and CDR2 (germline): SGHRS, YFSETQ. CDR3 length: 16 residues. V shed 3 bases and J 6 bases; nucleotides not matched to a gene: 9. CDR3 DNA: TGCGCCAGCAGCTCGCTACCGGGACAGGGGTCCAATGAGCAGTTCTTC. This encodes CASSSLPGQGSNEQFF.

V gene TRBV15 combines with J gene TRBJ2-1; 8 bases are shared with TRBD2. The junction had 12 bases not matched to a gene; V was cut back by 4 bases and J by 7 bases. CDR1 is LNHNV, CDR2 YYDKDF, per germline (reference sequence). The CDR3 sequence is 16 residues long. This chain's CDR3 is CATSKGAGARGNEQFF. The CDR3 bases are TGTGCCACCAGCAAGGGAGCGGGAGCGCGTGGAAATGAGCAGTTCTTC.